The rows below give T cell receptor beta chains drawn from one sample of a study of T cell responses to AZD1222 COVID-19 vaccine. The repertoire was sequenced with immunoSEQ multiplex PCR; TCRdb's copy has only in-frame clones and lacks some. The sample holds around 62,000 clones, over 85% seen once. Source: peripheral blood, taken on day 0 of AZD1222 vaccination. The receptors were sampled from an adult in good health. CDR3s include the opening cysteine and the closing phenylalanine or tryptophan. Fields, in order: clone size, J gene, V gene, D gene, CDR3 protein, CDR3 DNA. The D gene is left open where the match is weak. The size field is filled for only some rows; it gives once, few, many or a size class.

>.|TRBJ2-5|TRBV6-6|TRBD2
CASSYQRGAQETQYF
TGTGCCAGCAGTTACCAGCGGGGGGCCCAAGAGACCCAGTACTTC
>.|TRBJ2-7|TRBV11-2|.
CASRRGNEQYF
TGTGCCAGCAGAAGAGGAAACGAGCAGTACTTC
>.|TRBJ2-7|TRBV29-1|.
CSVSRGAVEQYF
TGCAGCGTCTCTAGAGGGGCGGTCGAGCAGTACTTC
>medium-sized|TRBJ1-1|TRBV4-1|.
CASSQDGRGFTEAFF
TGCGCCAGCAGCCAAGACGGCAGGGGTTTTACTGAAGCTTTCTTT
>once|TRBJ2-5|TRBV3-1/TRBV3-2|.
CASSQSLAGVTQYF
TGTGCCAGCAGCCAAAGCCTAGCCGGTGTGACCCAGTACTTC
>.|TRBJ2-5|TRBV28|.
CASSLDQETQYF
TGTGCCAGCAGTTTGGATCAAGAGACCCAGTACTTC
>.|TRBJ1-5|TRBV5-8|.
CASSLRQSDQPQHF
TGTGCCAGCAGCTTGCGACAGTCTGATCAGCCCCAGCATTTT
>.|TRBJ2-1|TRBV3-1/TRBV3-2|.
CASSRTTSSYNEQFF
TGTGCCAGCAGCCGGACTACGAGCTCCTACAATGAGCAGTTCTTC
>.|TRBJ1-2|TRBV5-1|.
CASSSGDRNYGYTF
TGCGCCAGCAGCTCGGGCGACAGGAACTATGGCTACACCTTC
>.|TRBJ2-7|TRBV10-3|.
CAISESKTSSYEQYF
TGTGCCATCAGTGAGTCAAAGACAAGCTCCTACGAGCAGTACTTC
>.|TRBJ1-1|TRBV7-2|TRBD1
CASSSQQGTEAFF
TGTGCCAGCAGCTCGCAACAGGGGACTGAAGCTTTCTTT
>.|TRBJ2-7|TRBV19|.
CASSIKGDSYEQYF
TGTGCCAGTAGTATAAAGGGGGACTCCTACGAGCAGTACTTC
>few|TRBJ2-7|TRBV18|.
CASSSSGLRMGSYEQYF
TGTGCCAGCTCATCGTCAGGCCTACGCATGGGGTCCTACGAGCAGTACTTC
>.|TRBJ1-2|TRBV30|.
CAWSRGRRDYGYTF
TGTGCCTGGTCTCGGGGACGGAGAGACTATGGCTACACCTTC
>.|TRBJ2-3|TRBV7-9|TRBD2
CASSSTGTSGGVTDTQYF
TGTGCCAGCAGCTCAACCGGGACTAGCGGGGGGGTCACAGATACGCAGTATTTT
>.|TRBJ1-2|TRBV6-5|TRBD1
CASTPEGAVNYGYTF
TGTGCCAGCACTCCCGAGGGGGCAGTTAACTATGGCTACACCTTC